Below, 12 T cell receptor beta chains from the same sample are listed, as sequenced in a study of memory CD4+ T cells and cytomegalovirus serostatus (dated by TCRdb to between 2019 and 2020). Single viable CD3+CD4+CD8-CD45RO+ cells were sorted as memory CD4+ T cells on a FACSAria II. Library construction relied on the immunoSEQ multiplex PCR assay. Held by TCRdb, this immuneACCESS table contains in-frame sequences only and omits some clones. Under half of the omission traces to an unresolved V gene where checked; the cause of the rest is unknown. Across this sample there are some 64,000 clones, with approximately 78% seen only once. Nearly 0.9% of the sample is taken by the ten largest. The sequenced sample consisted of memory CD4+ T cells from blood. These TCRs come from an adult in good health and CMV-seronegative.

In its sample, this clone was seen a few times. V is TRBV7-9 and J is TRBJ1-2; no definite D call. CDR3 length: 11 amino acids. Germline V gene data show CDR1 as SEHNR and CDR2 as FQNEAQ (reference sequence). The V and J ends lost 8 bases and 4 bases respectively, with 8 bases between them. The CDR3 region has the DNA TGTGCCAGCGGACGGAGCTATGGCTACACCTTC. Amino acids: CASGRSYGYTF.

The V gene is TRBV7-2, the J gene TRBJ1-4; 9 bases are shared with TRBD1. Unmatched junction bases numbered 5, after V lost 4 bases and J lost 8 bases. This CDR3 comprises 14 residues. Germline V gives CDR1 SGHTA, CDR2 FQGNSA. The CDR3 region has the DNA TGTGCCAGCAGCTACGGACAGGGGAGAGAAAAACTGTTTTTT. Translated, it gives CASSYGQGREKLFF.

J is TRBJ1-4 and V is TRBV7-8; 7 bases are shared with TRBD1. The CDR3 consists of 14 residues. The V and J ends lost 5 bases and 8 bases, in that order; junction bases with no gene match: 8. Germline-derived CDR1 and CDR2 are SGHVS and FQNEAQ. The DNA for the CDR3 is TGTGCCAGCAGCCCAGGGGGACCCGGAGAAAAACTGTTTTTT. It specifies CASSPGGPGEKLFF.

This rearrangement joins TRBV6-5 to TRBJ1-6; D ambiguous. With 6 bases removed from V and 6 bases from J, the gap between germline ends came to 15 bases. The CDR3 contains 15 residues. Germline V CDR1 and CDR2: MNHEY, SVGAGI. The CDR3 bases are TGTGCCAGCAGATCCGAGAGCCTCCTTAATTCACCCCTCCACTTT. It codes for CASRSESLLNSPLHF.

This chain uses TRBV19 with TRBJ1-4; no clear D. The CDR3 runs to 14 residues. Germline CDR1 reads LNHDA; CDR2 reads SQIVND (reference sequence). V lost 7 bases and J 4 bases, leaving 13 bases between the germline ends. The CDR3 bases are TGTGCCAGTACCGACCCTTCTGTTAATGAAAAACTGTTTTTT. The encoded protein is CASTDPSVNEKLFF.

The gene calls are TRBV5-1 and TRBJ2-2; TRBD1 matches 12 bases. This CDR3 spans 19 amino acids. After removal of 3 bases from V and 1 base from J, the junction contained 10 bases not matched to a gene. Germline-derived CDR1 and CDR2 are SGHRS and YFSETQ. CDR3 sequence reads: CASSSPTGTGGGNTGELFF. CDR3 sequence (DNA): TGCGCCAGCAGCTCGCCAACCGGGACAGGGGGCGGGAACACCGGGGAGCTGTTTTTT.

V usage is TRBV7-3 and J usage is TRBJ1-1; no clear D gene. CDR1 and CDR2 (germline): SGHTA, FQGTGA. Trimming left V 2 bases short and J 0 bases short, with 4 bases between. The CDR3 contains 13 residues. CDR3 in DNA: TGTGCCAGCAGCTTATTGGTGAACACTGAAGCTTTCTTT. It yields the protein CASSLLVNTEAFF.

CDR3 region: CASSARAAGGHTGELFF. CDR3 nucleotide sequence: TGTGCCAGCAGCGCCCGCGCAGCGGGAGGCCACACCGGGGAGCTGTTTTTT. V usage is TRBV9 and J usage is TRBJ2-2, with TRBD2 identical over 9 bases. V shed 3 bases and J 3 bases; nucleotides not matched to a gene: 9. Germline V gene lookup returns CDR1 SGDLS and CDR2 YYNGEE. This CDR3 region has 17 residues.

This chain links TRBV7-7 with TRBJ2-3; tentatively, D is TRBD1 (7 bases). Germline lookup yields CDR1 SSHAT and CDR2 FNYEAQ (reference sequence). The CDR3 has 14 residues. V was trimmed by 7 bases and J by 5 bases, leaving 16 bases between them. The CDR3 here is CASTTTGRGDTQYF. In DNA form, the CDR3 reads TGTGCCAGCACGACGACAGGGCGGGGAGATACGCAGTATTTT.

The count of this clone is one. The V and J genes are TRBV5-1 and TRBJ2-2, with D possibly matching TRBD2 (5 bases). Germline CDR1 is SGHRS and CDR2 is YFSETQ. V dropped 3 bases and J dropped 4 bases, with 7 bases sitting between them. This CDR3 contains 13 residues. CDR3 region: CASSYTSTGELFF. The CDR3, as DNA: TGCGCCAGCAGCTATACTAGCACCGGGGAGCTGTTTTTT.

The V call is TRBV28, the J call TRBJ1-2; TRBD1 aligns across 7 bases. CDR1 is MDHEN and CDR2 is SYDVKM in the germline V gene. V dropped 7 bases and J dropped 5; count of bases not matched to a gene: 16. The CDR3 is 16 amino acids. This chain's CDR3 is CASNPRTGASGYGYTF. CDR3 coding DNA: TGTGCCAGCAACCCAAGAACAGGGGCCTCGGGATATGGCTACACCTTC.

The rearrangement uses TRBV27 and TRBJ2-7; D might be TRBD2 (5 bases). CDR1 MNHEY and CDR2 SMNVEV come from the germline V gene (reference sequence). This CDR3 comprises 14 residues. Trimming removed 4 bases from V and 4 bases from J, with 14 bases in between. In nucleotides, the CDR3 is TGTGCCAGCAGTTATTCTAGCTCGTTTTACGAGCAGTACTTC. It codes for CASSYSSSFYEQYF.